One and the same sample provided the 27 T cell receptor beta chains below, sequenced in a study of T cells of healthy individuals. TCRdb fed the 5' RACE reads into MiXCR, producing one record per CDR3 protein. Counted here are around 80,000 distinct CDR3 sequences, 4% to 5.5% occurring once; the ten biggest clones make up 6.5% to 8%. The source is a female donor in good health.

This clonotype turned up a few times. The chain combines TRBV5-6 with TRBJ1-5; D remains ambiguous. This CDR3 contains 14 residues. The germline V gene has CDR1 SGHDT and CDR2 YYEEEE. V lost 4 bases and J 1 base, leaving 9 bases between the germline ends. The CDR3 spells CASSLGLSNQPQHF. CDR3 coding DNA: TGTGCCAGCAGCCTAGGACTGAGCAATCAGCCCCAGCATTTT.

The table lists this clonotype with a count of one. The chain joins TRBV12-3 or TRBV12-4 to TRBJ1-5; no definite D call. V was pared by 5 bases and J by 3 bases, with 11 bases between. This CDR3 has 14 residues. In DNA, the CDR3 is TGTGCCAGCAGTCCCGGACTGCACAATCAGCCCCAGCATTTT. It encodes CASSPGLHNQPQHF.

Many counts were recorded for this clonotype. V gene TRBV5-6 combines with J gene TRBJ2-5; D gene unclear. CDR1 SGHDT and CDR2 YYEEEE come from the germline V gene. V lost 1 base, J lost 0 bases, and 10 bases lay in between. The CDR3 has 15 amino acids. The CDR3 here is CASSLFSMYQETQYF. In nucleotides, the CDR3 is TGTGCCAGCAGCTTGTTCTCGATGTACCAAGAGACCCAGTACTTC.

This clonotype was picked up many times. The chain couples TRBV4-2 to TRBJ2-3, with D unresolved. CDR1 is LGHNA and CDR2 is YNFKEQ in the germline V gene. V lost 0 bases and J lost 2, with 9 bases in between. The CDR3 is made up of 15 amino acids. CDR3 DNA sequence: TGTGCCAGCAGCCAAGATCGACACTACACAGATACGCAGTATTTT. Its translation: CASSQDRHYTDTQYF.

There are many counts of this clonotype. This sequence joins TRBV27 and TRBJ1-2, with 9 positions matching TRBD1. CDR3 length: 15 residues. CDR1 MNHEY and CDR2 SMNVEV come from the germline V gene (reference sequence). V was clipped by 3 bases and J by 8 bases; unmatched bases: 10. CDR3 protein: CASSFVIGTGFGYTF. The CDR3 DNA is TGTGCCAGCAGTTTCGTAATTGGGACAGGGTTCGGCTACACCTTC.

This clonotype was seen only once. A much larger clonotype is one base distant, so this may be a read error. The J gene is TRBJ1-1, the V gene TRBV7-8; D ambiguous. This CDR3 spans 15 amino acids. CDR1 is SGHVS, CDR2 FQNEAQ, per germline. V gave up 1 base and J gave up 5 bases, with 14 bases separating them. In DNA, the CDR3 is TGTGCCAGCAGCTTAGATGGAGCGGGGAAAACTGAAGCTTTCTTT. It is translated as CASSLDGAGKTEAFF.

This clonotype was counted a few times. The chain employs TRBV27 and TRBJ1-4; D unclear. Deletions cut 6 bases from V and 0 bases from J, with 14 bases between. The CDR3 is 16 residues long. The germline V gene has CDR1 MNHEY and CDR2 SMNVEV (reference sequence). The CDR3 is CASSPTDLATNEKLFF. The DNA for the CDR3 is TGTGCCAGCAGCCCGACGGACCTTGCAACTAATGAAAAACTGTTTTTT.

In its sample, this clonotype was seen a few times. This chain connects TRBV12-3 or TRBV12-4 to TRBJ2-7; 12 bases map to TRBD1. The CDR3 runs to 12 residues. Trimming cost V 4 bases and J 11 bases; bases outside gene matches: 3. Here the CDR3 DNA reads TGTGCCAGCAGTTCCGGGACAGGGGGCGAGTACTTC. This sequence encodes CASSSGTGGEYF.

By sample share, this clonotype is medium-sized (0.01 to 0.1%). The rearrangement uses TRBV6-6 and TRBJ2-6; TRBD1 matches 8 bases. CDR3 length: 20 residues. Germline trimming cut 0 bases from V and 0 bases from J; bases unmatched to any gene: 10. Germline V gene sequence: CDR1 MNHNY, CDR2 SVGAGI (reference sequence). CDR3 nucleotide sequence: TGTGCCAGCAGTTACTCCTCCGGGACAGGAGGATCCTCTGGGGCCAACGTCCTGACTTTC. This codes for CASSYSSGTGGSSGANVLTF.

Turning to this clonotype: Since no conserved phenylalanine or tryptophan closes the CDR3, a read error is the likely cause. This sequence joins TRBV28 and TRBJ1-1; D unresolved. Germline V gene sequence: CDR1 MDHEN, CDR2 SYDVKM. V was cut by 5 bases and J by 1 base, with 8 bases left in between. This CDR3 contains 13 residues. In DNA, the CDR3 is TGTGCCAGCAGTCTACAAAGGAACACTGAAGCTTTCTCT. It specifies CASSLQRNTEAFS.

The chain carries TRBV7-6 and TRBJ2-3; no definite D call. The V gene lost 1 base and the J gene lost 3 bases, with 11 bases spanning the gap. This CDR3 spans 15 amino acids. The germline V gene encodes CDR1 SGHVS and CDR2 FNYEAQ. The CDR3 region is CASSLDPIKTDTQYF. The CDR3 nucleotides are TGTGCCAGCAGCTTAGACCCCATAAAGACAGATACGCAGTATTTT.

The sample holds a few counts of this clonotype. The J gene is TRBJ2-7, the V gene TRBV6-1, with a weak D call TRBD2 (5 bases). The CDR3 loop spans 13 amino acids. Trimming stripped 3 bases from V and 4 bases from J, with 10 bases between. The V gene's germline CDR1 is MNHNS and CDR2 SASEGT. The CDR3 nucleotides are TGTGCCAGCAGTGACAGGTCGGGGTACGAGCAGTACTTC. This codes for CASSDRSGYEQYF.

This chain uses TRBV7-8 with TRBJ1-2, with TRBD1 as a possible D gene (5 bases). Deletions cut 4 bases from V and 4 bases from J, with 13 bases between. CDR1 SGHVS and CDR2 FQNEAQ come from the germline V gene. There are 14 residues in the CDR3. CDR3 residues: CASSWDGHVYGYTF. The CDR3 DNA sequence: TGTGCCAGCAGCTGGGACGGACACGTCTATGGCTACACCTTC.

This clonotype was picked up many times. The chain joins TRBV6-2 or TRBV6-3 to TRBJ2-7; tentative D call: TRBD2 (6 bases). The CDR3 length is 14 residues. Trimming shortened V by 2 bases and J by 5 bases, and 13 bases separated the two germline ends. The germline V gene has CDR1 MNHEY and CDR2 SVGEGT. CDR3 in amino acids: CASSYGGSPHEQYF. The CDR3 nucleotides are TGTGCCAGCAGTTACGGGGGGAGTCCGCACGAGCAGTACTTC.

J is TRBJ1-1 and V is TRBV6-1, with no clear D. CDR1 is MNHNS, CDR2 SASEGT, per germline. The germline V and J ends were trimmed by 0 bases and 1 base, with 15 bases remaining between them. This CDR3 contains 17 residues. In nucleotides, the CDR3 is TGTGCCAGCAGTGAAGCCCTTATAAAGACGAGGAACACTGAAGCTTTCTTT. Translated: CASSEALIKTRNTEAFF.

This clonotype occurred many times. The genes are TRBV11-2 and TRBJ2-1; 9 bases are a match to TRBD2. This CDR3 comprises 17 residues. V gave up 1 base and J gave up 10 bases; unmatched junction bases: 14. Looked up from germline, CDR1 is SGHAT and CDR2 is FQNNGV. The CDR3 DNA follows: TGTGCCAGCAGCTTAGTTTCGGGTGCGGGGGGGAGATGGGAGCAGTTCTTC. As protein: CASSLVSGAGGRWEQFF.

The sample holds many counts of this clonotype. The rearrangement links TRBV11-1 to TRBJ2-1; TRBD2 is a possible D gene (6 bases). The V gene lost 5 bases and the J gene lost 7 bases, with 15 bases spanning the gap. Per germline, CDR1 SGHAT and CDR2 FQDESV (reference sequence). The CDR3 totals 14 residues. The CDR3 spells CASSIIGTGNEQFF. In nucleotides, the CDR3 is TGTGCCAGCAGCATCATCGGGACTGGAAATGAGCAGTTCTTC.

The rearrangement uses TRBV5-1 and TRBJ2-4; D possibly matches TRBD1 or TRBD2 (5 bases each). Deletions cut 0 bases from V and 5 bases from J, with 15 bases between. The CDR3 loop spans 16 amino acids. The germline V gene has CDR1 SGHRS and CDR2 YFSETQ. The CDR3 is CASSLGFRGAQNIQYF. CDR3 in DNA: TGCGCCAGCAGCTTGGGGTTCAGAGGGGCGCAAAACATTCAGTACTTC.

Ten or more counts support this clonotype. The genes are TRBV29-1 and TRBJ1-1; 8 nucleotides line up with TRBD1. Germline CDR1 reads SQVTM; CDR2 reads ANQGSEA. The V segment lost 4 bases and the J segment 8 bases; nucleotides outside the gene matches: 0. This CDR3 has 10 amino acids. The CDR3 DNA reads TGCAGCGTTGGGGACAGGGAAGCTTTCTTT. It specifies CSVGDREAFF.

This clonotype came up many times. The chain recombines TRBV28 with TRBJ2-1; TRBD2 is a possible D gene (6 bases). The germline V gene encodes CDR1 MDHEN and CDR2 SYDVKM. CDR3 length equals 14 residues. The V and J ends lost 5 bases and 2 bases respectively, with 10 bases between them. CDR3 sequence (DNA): TGTGCCAGCAGTCCACGACTAGCCTACAATGAGCAGTTCTTC. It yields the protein CASSPRLAYNEQFF.

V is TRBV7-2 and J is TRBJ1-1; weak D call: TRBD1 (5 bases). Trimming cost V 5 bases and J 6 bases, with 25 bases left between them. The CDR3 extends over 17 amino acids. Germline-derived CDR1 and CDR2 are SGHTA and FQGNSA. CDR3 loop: CASSLTPMTPLGAEAFF. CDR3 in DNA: TGTGCCAGCAGCCTCACCCCCATGACGCCGTTAGGGGCTGAAGCTTTCTTT.

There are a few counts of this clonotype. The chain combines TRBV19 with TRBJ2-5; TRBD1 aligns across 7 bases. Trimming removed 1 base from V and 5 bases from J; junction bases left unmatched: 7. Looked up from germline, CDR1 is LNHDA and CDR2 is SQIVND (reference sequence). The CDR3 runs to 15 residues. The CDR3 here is CASSIGTGQSETQYF. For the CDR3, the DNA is TGTGCCAGTAGTATAGGAACGGGACAGTCGGAGACCCAGTACTTC.

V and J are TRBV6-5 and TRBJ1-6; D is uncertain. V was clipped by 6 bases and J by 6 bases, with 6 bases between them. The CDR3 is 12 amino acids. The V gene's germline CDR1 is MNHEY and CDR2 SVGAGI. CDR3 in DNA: TGTGCCAGCAGGATTATTAATTCACCCCTCCACTTT. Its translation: CASRIINSPLHF.

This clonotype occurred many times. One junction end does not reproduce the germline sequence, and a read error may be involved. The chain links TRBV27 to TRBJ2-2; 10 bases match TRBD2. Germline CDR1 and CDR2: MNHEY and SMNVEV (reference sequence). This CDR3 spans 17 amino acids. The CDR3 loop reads CASSLSRLAGNTGELFF. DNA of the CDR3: TGTGCCAGCAGTCTATCTCGACTAGCGGGGAACACCGGGGAGCTGTTTTTT.

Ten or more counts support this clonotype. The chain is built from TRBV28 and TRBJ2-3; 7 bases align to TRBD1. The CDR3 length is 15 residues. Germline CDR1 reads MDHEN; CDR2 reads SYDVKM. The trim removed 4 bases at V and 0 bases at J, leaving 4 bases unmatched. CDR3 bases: TGTGCCAGCAGTTGGGACAGCACTAGCACAGATACGCAGTATTTT. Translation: CASSWDSTSTDTQYF.

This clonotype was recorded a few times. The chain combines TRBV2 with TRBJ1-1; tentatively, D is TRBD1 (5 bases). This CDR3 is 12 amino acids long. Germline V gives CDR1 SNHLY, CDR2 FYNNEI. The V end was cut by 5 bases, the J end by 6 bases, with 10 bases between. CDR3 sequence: CASSPGPAEAFF. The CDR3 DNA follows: TGTGCCAGCAGTCCGGGACCGGCTGAAGCTTTCTTT.

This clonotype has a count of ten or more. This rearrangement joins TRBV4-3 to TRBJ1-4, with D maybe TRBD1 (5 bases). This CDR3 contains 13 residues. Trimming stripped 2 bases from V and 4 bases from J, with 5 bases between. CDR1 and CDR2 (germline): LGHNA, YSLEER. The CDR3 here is CASSQQGNEKLFF. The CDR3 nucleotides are TGCGCCAGCAGCCAACAGGGTAATGAAAAACTGTTTTTT.